The TCR beta chain under discussion was sequenced for a study of beta chain features in type 1 diabetes. The CDR3 covers 17 residues. The J segment lost 1 base and the V segment lost 4 bases, leaving 7 bases of the junction unmatched. Germline V CDR1 and CDR2: SGHVS, FQNEAQ. The study's findings and limits: In every one of the four CD4+ subsets, TCRB CDR3s were moderately but significantly shorter in Type 1 diabetes patients.

Expressed TCRB transcripts were sequenced because the entire RNA isolate underwent reverse transcription. Generated by immunoSEQ multiplex PCR, the TCRdb table keeps only in-frame clones and is missing some. The sample lists some 350,000 clones; 8.5% to 10% were seen once. This clone appeared a few times. The antigen is unknown. The chain has TRBV7-8 and TRBJ2-1; the match to TRBD2 covers 10 bases. The clonotype was recovered from a man aged 25-45 years with type 1 diabetes. Sequenced sample: central memory CD4+ T cells from blood. In DNA form, the CDR3 reads TGTGCCAGCAGCTCCCATGCAGCGGGAGGGTCCTACAATGAGCAGTTCTTC. The encoded protein is CASSSHAAGGSYNEQFF.